The sequence of this T cell receptor (beta chain) was determined in a study of OX40 agonist ivuxolimab in advanced cancers. J was trimmed by 5 bases and V by 4 bases; bases with no gene match: 9. This CDR3 comprises 17 residues. The germline V gene encodes CDR1 SGHDT and CDR2 YYEEEE. Method: immunoSEQ multiplex PCR; TCRdb's copy keeps in-frame clones and lacks some. The table includes tens of thousands of clones, roughly 89% detected once. Specimen: CD4+ or CD8+ T cells sorted from blood, collected in a trial of the OX40 agonist ivuxolimab. The TCR was taken from an adult with an advanced solid tumor such as melanoma, head and neck, liver or kidney cancer. The chain combines TRBV5-6 with TRBJ2-5, with 15 bases fitting TRBD2. CDR3 sequence (DNA): TGTGCCAGCAGCCGGACTAGCGGGGGGGCCCTCGGGGAGACCCAGTACTTC. Encoded protein: CASSRTSGGALGETQYF. The variable domain in full, completed from reference TRBV5-6 and TRBJ2-5, reads DAGVTQSPTHLIKTRGQQVTLRCSPKSGHDTVSWYQQALGQGPQFIFQYYEEEERQRGNFPDRFSGHQFPNYSSELNVNALLLGDSALYLCASSRTSGGALGETQYFGPGTRLLVL.